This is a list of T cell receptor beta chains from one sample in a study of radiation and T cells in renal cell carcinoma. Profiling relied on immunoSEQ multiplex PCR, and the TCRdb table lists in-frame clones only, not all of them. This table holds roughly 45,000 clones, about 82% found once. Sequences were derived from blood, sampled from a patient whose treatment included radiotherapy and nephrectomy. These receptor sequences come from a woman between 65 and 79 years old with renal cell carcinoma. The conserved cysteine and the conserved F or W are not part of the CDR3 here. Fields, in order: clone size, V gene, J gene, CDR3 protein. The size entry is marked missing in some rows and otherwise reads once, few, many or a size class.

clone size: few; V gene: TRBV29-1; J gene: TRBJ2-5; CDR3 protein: SVEDKKSVETQY
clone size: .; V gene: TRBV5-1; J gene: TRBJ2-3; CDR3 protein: ASSLEGAFTDTQY
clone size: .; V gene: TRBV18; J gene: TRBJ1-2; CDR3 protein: ASSPGQGETVGYT
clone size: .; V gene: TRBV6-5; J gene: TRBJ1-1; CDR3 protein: ASRRDGGVTEAF
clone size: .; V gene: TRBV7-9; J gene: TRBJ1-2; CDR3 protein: ASSWNRLT
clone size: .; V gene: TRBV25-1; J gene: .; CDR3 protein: ASSETYEQY
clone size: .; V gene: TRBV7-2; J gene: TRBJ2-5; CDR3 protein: ASSLSTGGYETQY
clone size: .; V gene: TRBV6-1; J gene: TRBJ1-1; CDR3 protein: ASSEGGEWGIYTEAF
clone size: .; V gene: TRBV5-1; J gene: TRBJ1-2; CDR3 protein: ASSLVTSSGSNYGYT
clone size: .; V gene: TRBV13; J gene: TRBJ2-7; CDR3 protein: ASSSRRAPRSYEQY
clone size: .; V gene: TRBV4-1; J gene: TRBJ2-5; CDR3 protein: ASSPRTSGGQETQY
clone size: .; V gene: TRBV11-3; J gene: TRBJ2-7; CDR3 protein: ASSLGTSSEQY
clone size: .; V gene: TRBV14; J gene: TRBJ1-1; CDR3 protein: ASSQEIGSDTEAF
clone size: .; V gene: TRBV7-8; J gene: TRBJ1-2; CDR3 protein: ASSSGQGNYGYT
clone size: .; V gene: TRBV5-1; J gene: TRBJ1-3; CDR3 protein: ASSWSRRDDGNTIY
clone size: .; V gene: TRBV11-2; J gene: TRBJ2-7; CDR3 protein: ASSLDPRRGTGAAYEQY
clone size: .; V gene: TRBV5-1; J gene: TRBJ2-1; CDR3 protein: ASSLSGSLNEQF
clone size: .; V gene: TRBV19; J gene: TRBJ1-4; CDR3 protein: ASSAAGPSNEKLF
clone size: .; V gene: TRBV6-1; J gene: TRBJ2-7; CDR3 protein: ATYSGTAAYEQY
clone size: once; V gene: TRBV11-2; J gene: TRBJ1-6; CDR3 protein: ASSLRDLRSSYNSPLH
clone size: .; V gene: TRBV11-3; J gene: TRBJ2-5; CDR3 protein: ASSLGGQLGQETQY
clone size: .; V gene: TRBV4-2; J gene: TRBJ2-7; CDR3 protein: ASSQDHRQGHEQY
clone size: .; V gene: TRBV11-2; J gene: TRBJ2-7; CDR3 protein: ASSLPGLAAQGDEQY
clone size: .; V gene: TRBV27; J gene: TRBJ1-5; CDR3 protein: ASRDRGRNQPQH
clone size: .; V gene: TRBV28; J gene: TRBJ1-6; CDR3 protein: ASSFGGGYSYNSPLH
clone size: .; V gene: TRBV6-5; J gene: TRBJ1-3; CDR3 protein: ASRRQSSGNTIY
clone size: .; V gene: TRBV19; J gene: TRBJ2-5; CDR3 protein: ASRETGLGETQY
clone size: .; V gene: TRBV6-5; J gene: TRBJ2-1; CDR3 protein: ASSSGTGGPYNEQF
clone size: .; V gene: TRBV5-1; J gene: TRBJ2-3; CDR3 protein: ASSLGGRTDTQY
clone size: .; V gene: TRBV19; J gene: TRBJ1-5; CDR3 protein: ASSDRPRPQH
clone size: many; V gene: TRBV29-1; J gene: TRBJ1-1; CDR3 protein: SVGGTGPTEAF
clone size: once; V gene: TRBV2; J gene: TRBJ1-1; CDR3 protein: ASRKGQGASFGTEAF
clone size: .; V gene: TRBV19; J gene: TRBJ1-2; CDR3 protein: ASKYDRGLGGYT
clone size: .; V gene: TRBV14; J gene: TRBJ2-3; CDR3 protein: ASSRVAGTSDTQY
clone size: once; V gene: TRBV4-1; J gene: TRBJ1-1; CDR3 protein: ASSQDYGVNTEAF
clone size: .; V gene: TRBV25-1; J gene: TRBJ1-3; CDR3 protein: ASTSFGNTIY
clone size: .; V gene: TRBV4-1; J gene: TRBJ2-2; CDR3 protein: ASSQPPQRTGELF
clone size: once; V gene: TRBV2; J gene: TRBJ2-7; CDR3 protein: ASSESVDEQY
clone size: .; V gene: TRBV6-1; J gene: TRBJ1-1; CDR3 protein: ASSERAGEAF
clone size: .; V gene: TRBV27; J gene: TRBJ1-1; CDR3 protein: ASSRMGEAF
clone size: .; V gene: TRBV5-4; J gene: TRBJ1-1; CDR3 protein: ASSQVSSRMSNTEAF
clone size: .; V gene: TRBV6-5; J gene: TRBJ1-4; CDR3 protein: ASSRLGGDEKLF
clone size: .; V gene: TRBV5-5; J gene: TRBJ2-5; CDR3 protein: ASSLIAAQGETQY
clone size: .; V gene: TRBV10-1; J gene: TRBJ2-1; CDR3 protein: ASRGWDSGDEQF
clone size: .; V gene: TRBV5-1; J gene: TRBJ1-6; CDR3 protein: ASRPGTGESPLH
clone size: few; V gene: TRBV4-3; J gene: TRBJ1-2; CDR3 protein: ASSQDSAGLSGYT
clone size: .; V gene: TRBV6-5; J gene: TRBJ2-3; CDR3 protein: ASGRVSTDTQY
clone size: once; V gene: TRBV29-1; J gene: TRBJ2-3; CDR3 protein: SVGQGGQGTQY
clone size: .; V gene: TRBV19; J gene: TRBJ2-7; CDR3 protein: ASSMEGQSSYEQY
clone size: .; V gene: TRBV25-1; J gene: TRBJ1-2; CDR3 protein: ASSEWREWGDYT
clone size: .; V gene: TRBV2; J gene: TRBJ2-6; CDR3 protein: ASTISTGLRSSGANVLT
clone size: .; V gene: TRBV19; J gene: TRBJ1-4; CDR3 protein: ASSSQTGDNEKLF
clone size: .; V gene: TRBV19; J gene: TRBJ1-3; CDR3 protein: ASSTERGNTIY
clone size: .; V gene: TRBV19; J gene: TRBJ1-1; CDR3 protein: ASSIGDGRYTEAF
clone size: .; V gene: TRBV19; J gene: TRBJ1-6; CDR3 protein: ASSMNRGHGNSPLH
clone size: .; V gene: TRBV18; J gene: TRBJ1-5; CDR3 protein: ASSPSGDLPQH
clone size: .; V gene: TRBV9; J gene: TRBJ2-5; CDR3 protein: ASSVGPPQETQY
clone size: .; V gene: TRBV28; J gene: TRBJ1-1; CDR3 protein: ASSPATANTEAF